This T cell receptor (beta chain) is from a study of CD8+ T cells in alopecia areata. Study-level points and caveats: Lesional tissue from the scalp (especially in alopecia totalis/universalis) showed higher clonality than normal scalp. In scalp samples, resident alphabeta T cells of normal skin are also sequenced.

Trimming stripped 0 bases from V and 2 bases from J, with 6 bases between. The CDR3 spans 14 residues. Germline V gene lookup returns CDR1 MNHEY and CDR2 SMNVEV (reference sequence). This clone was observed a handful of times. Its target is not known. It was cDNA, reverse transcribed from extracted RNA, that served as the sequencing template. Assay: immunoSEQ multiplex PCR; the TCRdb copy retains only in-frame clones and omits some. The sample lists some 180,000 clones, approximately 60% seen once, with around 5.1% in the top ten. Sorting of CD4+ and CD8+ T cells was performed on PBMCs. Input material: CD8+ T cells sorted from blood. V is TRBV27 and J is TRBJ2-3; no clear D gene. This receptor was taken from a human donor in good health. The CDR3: CASSLSILTDTQYF. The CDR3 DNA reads TGTGCCAGCAGTTTATCGATTCTCACAGATACGCAGTATTTT.